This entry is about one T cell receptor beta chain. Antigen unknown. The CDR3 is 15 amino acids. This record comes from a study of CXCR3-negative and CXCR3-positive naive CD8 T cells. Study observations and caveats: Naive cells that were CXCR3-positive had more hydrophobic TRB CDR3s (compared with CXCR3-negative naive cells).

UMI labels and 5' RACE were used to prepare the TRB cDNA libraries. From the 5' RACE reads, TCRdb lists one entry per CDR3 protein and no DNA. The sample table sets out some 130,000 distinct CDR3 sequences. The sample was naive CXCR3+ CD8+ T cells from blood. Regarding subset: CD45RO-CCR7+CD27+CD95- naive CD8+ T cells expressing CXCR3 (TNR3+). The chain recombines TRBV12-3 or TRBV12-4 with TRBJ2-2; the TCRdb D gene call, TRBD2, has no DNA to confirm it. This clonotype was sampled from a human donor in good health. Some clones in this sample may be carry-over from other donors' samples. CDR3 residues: CASSLLVRRSGELFF.